This T cell receptor beta chain was identified during a study of control samples from healthy donors and cancer patients. From germline, CDR1 is LNHDA and CDR2 SQIVND (reference sequence). V lost 8 bases to trimming and J lost 0 bases, with 8 bases between them. The CDR3 loop spans 13 amino acids. Sequenced by immunoSEQ multiplex PCR; TCRdb stores in-frame clones only, minus some. The repertoire holds about 65,000 clones, with approximately 90% as singletons. This rearrangement joins TRBV19 to TRBJ2-1; D gene uncertain. The sample was PBMCs. The sequence was obtained from a woman between 45 and 60 years old with colorectal cancer. CDR3 region: CASGSASYNEQFF. In DNA form, the CDR3 reads TGTGCCAGTGGATCGGCCTCCTACAATGAGCAGTTCTTC. Filled out from reference TRBV19 and TRBJ2-1, the complete variable domain reads DGGITQSPKYLFRKEGQNVTLSCEQNLNHDAMYWYRQDPGQGLRLIYYSQIVNDFQKGDIAEGYSVSREKKESFPLTVTSAQKNPTAFYLCASGSASYNEQFFGPGTRLTVL.